What follows are 31 T cell receptor beta chains derived from one specimen sequenced in a study of blood T cell repertoires in COVID-19. Only in-frame clones appear in the TCRdb table, and some are missing; sequencing was by immunoSEQ multiplex PCR. The table includes approximately 300,000 clones, approximately 84% detected once. The sample comprised peripheral blood. The origin of the receptors is a person aged 65-85 years with COVID-19, enrolled during active disease.

The V gene is TRBV3-1 (or the pseudogene TRBV3-2), the J gene TRBJ2-1; 11 nucleotides agree with TRBD2. The CDR3 has 16 residues. Trimming at V came to 4 bases and at J to 4 bases, leaving 6 bases not matched to a gene. The germline CDR1 and CDR2 sequences are LGHDT and YNNKEL (reference sequence). The chain's CDR3 is CASSRLAGGTYNEQFF. The CDR3 nucleotides are TGTGCCAGCAGCCGTCTAGCGGGGGGAACATACAATGAGCAGTTCTTC.

This rearrangement joins TRBV5-1 to TRBJ2-7; D unclear. The germline gives CDR1 SGHRS, CDR2 YFSETQ. This CDR3 has 12 amino acids. V gave up 4 bases and J gave up 4 bases, with 9 bases separating them. The CDR3 reads CASSPLGYEQYF. The CDR3 coding sequence is TGCGCCAGCAGCCCGCTAGGTTACGAGCAGTACTTC.

This chain joins TRBV10-3 and TRBJ2-5; 11 nucleotides agree with TRBD1. Trimming cost V 4 bases and J 1 base; bases outside gene matches: 5. The CDR3 is 16 residues long. In germline, CDR1 is ENHRY, CDR2 SYGVKD. The CDR3 DNA is TGTGCCATCAGTGCCACGGGACAGGGGGGCCAAGAGACCCAGTACTTC. This gives the protein CAISATGQGGQETQYF.

The rearrangement joins TRBV5-1 to TRBJ2-2; possible D gene TRBD1, 5 bases. V lost 0 bases to trimming and J lost 2 bases, with 8 bases between them. The CDR3 runs 15 residues. Germline lookup yields CDR1 SGHRS and CDR2 YFSETQ. Here the CDR3 reads CASSLAQGNTGELFF. The CDR3 DNA sequence: TGCGCCAGCAGCTTGGCGCAGGGTAACACCGGGGAGCTGTTTTTT.

The V gene is TRBV2, the J gene TRBJ2-1; D is ambiguous. The germline V gene encodes CDR1 SNHLY and CDR2 FYNNEI. The germline V and J ends were trimmed by 6 bases and 1 base, with 7 bases remaining between them. The CDR3 runs 13 residues. This chain's CDR3 is CASSAESYNEQFF. The CDR3 bases are TGTGCCAGCAGCGCTGAGTCCTACAATGAGCAGTTCTTC.

This clone has ten or more counts. The chain is built from TRBV4-2 and TRBJ1-1; possible D gene TRBD1, 6 bases. In germline, CDR1 is LGHNA, CDR2 YNFKEQ. This CDR3 is built from 15 residues. The ends were cut back, 4 bases at V and 4 bases at J, with 16 bases in the middle. DNA for the CDR3: TGTGCCAGCAGCCCCTCCAGGGGCAGAGGCACTGAAGCTTTCTTT. Amino acids: CASSPSRGRGTEAFF.

V usage is TRBV6-5 and J usage is TRBJ2-7; 7 bases align to TRBD1. Germline CDR1 is MNHEY and CDR2 is SVGAGI. The CDR3 extends over 13 amino acids. V lost 7 bases, J lost 2 bases, and 5 bases stayed unmatched. DNA for the CDR3: TGTGCCAGCACCGAGACAGGGACCTACGAGCAGTACTTC. Protein sequence: CASTETGTYEQYF.

The V and J genes are TRBV20-1 and TRBJ2-7; D is unresolved. V shed 3 bases and J shed 3 bases, with 18 bases lying between them. Per germline, CDR1 DFQATT and CDR2 SNEGSKA (reference sequence). This CDR3 contains 15 residues. CDR3 sequence reads: CSASPSTRSGYEQYF. The CDR3 region has the DNA TGCAGTGCTAGTCCGTCGACACGGTCAGGCTACGAGCAGTACTTC.

The rearrangement uses TRBV27 and TRBJ2-5; 9 bases are shared with TRBD1. With 4 bases clipped from V and 4 bases from J, the junction kept 7 bases outside the gene matches. CDR1 is MNHEY, CDR2 SMNVEV, per germline (reference sequence). The CDR3 runs 15 residues. The CDR3 loop reads CASSSGGQGVETQYF. CDR3 nucleotide sequence: TGTGCCAGCAGTTCGGGGGGACAGGGTGTAGAGACCCAGTACTTC.

This clone was detected ten times or more. The chain carries TRBV2 and TRBJ2-3; D is uncertain. The V and J ends lost 8 bases and 0 bases respectively, with 12 bases between them. This CDR3 comprises 14 residues. Germline V lookup: CDR1 SNHLY, CDR2 FYNNEI. CDR3 sequence (DNA): TGTGCCAGCGCTACCGTTTTAAGCACAGATACGCAGTATTTT. This translates into CASATVLSTDTQYF.

This chain connects TRBV5-1 to TRBJ1-1; D perhaps matches TRBD1 (6 bases). Trimming took off 0 bases at V and 1 base at J, with 16 bases between the two ends. CDR3 size: 17 residues. Germline loops: CDR1 SGHRS, CDR2 YFSETQ. In nucleotides, the CDR3 is TGCGCCAGCAGCTTGGATCCCCAGGGGTCGGGGAACACTGAAGCTTTCTTT. This translates into CASSLDPQGSGNTEAFF.

This chain connects TRBV6-2 or TRBV6-3 to TRBJ2-1; a weak D match, TRBD1 (6 bases). The CDR3 consists of 16 residues. V was cut by 6 bases and J by 7 bases, with 22 bases left in between. Germline V gene lookup returns CDR1 MNHEY and CDR2 SVGEGT. The CDR3 loop reads CASSFGGVGARNEQFF. In DNA form, the CDR3 reads TGTGCCAGCAGCTTCGGTGGGGTGGGGGCGAGAAATGAGCAGTTCTTC.

This rearrangement joins TRBV25-1 to TRBJ1-6; 8 nucleotides align to TRBD1. V lost 3 bases and J lost 4; bases outside the gene matches: 8. Germline lookup yields CDR1 MGHDK and CDR2 SYGVNS. This CDR3 comprises 17 residues. CDR3 sequence reads: CASSERTGPGYNSPLHF. DNA for the CDR3: TGTGCCAGCAGTGAGAGGACAGGGCCCGGGTATAATTCACCCCTCCACTTT.

A few counts support this clone. The chain has TRBV27 and TRBJ1-6; TRBD1 agrees at 7 bases. The CDR3 contains 13 residues. Looked up from germline, CDR1 is MNHEY and CDR2 is SMNVEV (reference sequence). V shed 8 bases, J shed 6 bases, and the junction held 4 bases outside the gene matches. This CDR3 reads CASASGGNSPLHF. CDR3 coding DNA: TGTGCCAGCGCCTCAGGGGGTAATTCACCCCTCCACTTT.

The chain has TRBV7-9 and TRBJ2-3; 7 nucleotides align to TRBD2. Germline loops: CDR1 SEHNR, CDR2 FQNEAQ (reference sequence). The trim removed 2 bases at V and 6 bases at J, leaving 5 bases unmatched. This CDR3 is 14 amino acids long. Here the CDR3 DNA reads TGTGCCAGCAGCTTATTGGGGGGGGTGGATACGCAGTATTTT. Its translation: CASSLLGGVDTQYF.

The gene calls are TRBV7-9 and TRBJ1-6; 9 bases align to TRBD1. The CDR3 has 15 residues. CDR1 SEHNR and CDR2 FQNEAQ come from the germline V gene (reference sequence). V gave up 2 bases and J gave up 9 bases; unmatched junction bases: 5. CDR3 DNA sequence: TGTGCCAGCAGCTTAAGGGGGACAGGGAGTTCACCCCTCCACTTT. Its protein product is CASSLRGTGSSPLHF.

V is TRBV28 and J is TRBJ2-3; D is uncertain. Trimming removed 6 bases from V and 1 base from J, with 23 bases in between. The CDR3 sequence is 18 residues long. The germline V gene encodes CDR1 MDHEN and CDR2 SYDVKM. The CDR3 sequence: CASRPPRQPAERTDTQYF. The CDR3 DNA is TGTGCCAGCAGACCCCCCCGTCAACCTGCGGAGCGCACAGATACGCAGTATTTT.

This CDR3 reads CATPGTGAPYEQYF. In nucleotides, the CDR3 is TGTGCCACCCCCGGCACAGGGGCCCCCTACGAGCAGTACTTC. The J gene is TRBJ2-7, the V gene TRBV24-1; 7 bases agree with TRBD1. The CDR3 runs to 14 residues. Trimming cost V 9 bases and J 2 bases; bases outside gene matches: 9. The germline gives CDR1 KGHDR, CDR2 SFDVKD.

J is TRBJ1-2 and V is TRBV28, with D tentatively TRBD1 (5 bases). The CDR3 is 14 residues long. V was trimmed by 6 bases and J by 6 bases, leaving 17 bases between them. Germline CDR1 MDHEN, CDR2 SYDVKM. CDR3 coding DNA: TGTGCCAGCAGCCGAGACAGAGCGTTGAATGGCTACACCTTC. The encoded protein is CASSRDRALNGYTF.

V gene TRBV7-8 combines with J gene TRBJ1-2; no clear D. CDR3 length: 12 residues. Between the trimmed V and J ends, which lost 4 bases and 8 bases, there was a span of 11 bases. CDR1 and CDR2 from the germline V gene are SGHVS and FQNEAQ. DNA of the CDR3: TGTGCCAGCAGCTCGGGTCTTTGGGGCTACACCTTC. Its protein is CASSSGLWGYTF.

The chain combines TRBV5-4 with TRBJ2-3, with 8 bases lining up with TRBD2. J was trimmed by 11 bases and V by 5 bases; bases with no gene match: 7. CDR3 length equals 12 residues. CDR1 SGHNT and CDR2 YYREEE come from the germline V gene (reference sequence). The CDR3 DNA reads as TGTGCCAGCAGGGTCCAAGCGGGGGAGCAGTATTTT. This sequence encodes CASRVQAGEQYF.

This clone was recorded once. The chain is built from TRBV14 and TRBJ1-4, with 9 bases that match TRBD1. The CDR3 is 15 amino acids. The trim removed 4 bases at V and 1 base at J, leaving 1 base unmatched. Germline values: CDR1 SGHDN, CDR2 FVKESK. CDR3 sequence (DNA): TGTGCCAGCAGCCGGACAGGGGTAACTAATGAAAAACTGTTTTTT. Translating gives CASSRTGVTNEKLFF.

This clone was seen a single time. This rearrangement joins TRBV10-3 to TRBJ1-2, with D perhaps TRBD1 (5 bases). Trimming removed 6 bases at V and 8 bases at J, with 16 bases between. The germline gives CDR1 ENHRY, CDR2 SYGVKD. This CDR3 has 13 residues. CDR3 region: CAIRGRLGGGYTF. The CDR3 nucleotides read TGTGCCATCAGGGGACGGCTCGGGGGAGGCTACACCTTC.

The V call is TRBV28, the J call TRBJ1-2; D is perhaps TRBD1 (6 bases). Trimming shortened V by 10 bases and J by 0 bases, and 15 bases separated the two germline ends. Germline CDR1 is MDHEN and CDR2 is SYDVKM. The CDR3 extends over 14 amino acids. The CDR3 spells CATPDSTSNYGYTF. CDR3 DNA: TGTGCCACTCCGGACAGTACCTCTAACTATGGCTACACCTTC.

This rearrangement joins TRBV6-5 to TRBJ2-3, with TRBD1 matching 10 bases. Unmatched junction bases numbered 12, after V lost 6 bases and J lost 15 bases. Germline values: CDR1 MNHEY, CDR2 SVGAGI. This CDR3 contains 13 residues. The CDR3 region is CASRTKTGTGEYF. CDR3 DNA sequence: TGTGCCAGCAGGACGAAAACTGGGACAGGGGAATATTTT.

J is TRBJ1-6 and V is TRBV12-3 or TRBV12-4; D remains ambiguous. The CDR3 contains 13 residues. Trimming pared 2 bases from V and 10 bases from J, leaving 9 bases between. The CDR3 reads CASSLFGESPLHF. The CDR3 DNA reads as TGTGCCAGCAGTTTATTTGGAGAATCACCCCTCCACTTT.

The V call is TRBV5-6, the J call TRBJ1-5, with D tentatively TRBD1 (5 bases). Germline V gene sequence: CDR1 SGHDT, CDR2 YYEEEE. The CDR3 loop spans 12 amino acids. V dropped 4 bases and J dropped 10 bases, with 12 bases sitting between them. In DNA, the CDR3 is TGTGCCAGCAGCGGTACAGGACATCCCCAGCATTTT. Encoded protein: CASSGTGHPQHF. Looking up the rest from reference TRBV5-6 and TRBJ1-5 gives the full variable domain: DAGVTQSPTHLIKTRGQQVTLRCSPKSGHDTVSWYQQALGQGPQFIFQYYEEEERQRGNFPDRFSGHQFPNYSSELNVNALLLGDSALYLCASSGTGHPQHFGDGTRLSIL.

This rearrangement joins TRBV18 to TRBJ2-5; 8 nucleotides match TRBD1. Looked up from germline, CDR1 is KGHSH and CDR2 is LQKENI. This CDR3 has 15 amino acids. With 5 bases clipped from V and 7 bases from J, the junction kept 12 bases outside the gene matches. The CDR3 here is CASSRAQGATVTQYF. The CDR3 DNA is TGTGCCAGCTCAAGGGCGCAGGGGGCGACGGTGACCCAGTACTTC.

The rearrangement joins TRBV6-5 to TRBJ2-7; the match to TRBD2 covers 8 bases. The CDR3 has 14 amino acids. The junction had 3 bases not matched to a gene; V was cut back by 4 bases and J by 1 base. Germline CDR1 reads MNHEY; CDR2 reads SVGAGI. CDR3 sequence (DNA): TGTGCCAGCAGTTCACTAGCGGAATCCTACGAGCAGTACTTC. Translation: CASSSLAESYEQYF.

This chain connects TRBV24-1 to TRBJ2-2; possibly TRBD2 for D (5 bases). CDR3 length equals 17 residues. Trimming took 3 bases from V and 5 from J, leaving 18 bases between them. Germline CDR1 and CDR2: KGHDR and SFDVKD. The CDR3 coding sequence is TGTGCCACCAGTGATGAACCGGGATGGAGATCTACCGGGGAGCTGTTTTTT. This codes for CATSDEPGWRSTGELFF.

This chain connects TRBV30 to TRBJ1-1; possibly TRBD1 for D (6 bases). In germline, CDR1 is GTSNPN, CDR2 SVGIG (reference sequence). V was trimmed by 3 bases and J by 10 bases, leaving 18 bases between them. This CDR3 contains 13 residues. The CDR3 reads CAWRGREGGRAFF. The CDR3 region has the DNA TGTGCCTGGAGAGGGAGGGAAGGGGGGAGAGCTTTCTTT. The full variable domain, its missing parts supplied by reference TRBV30 and TRBJ1-1, is SQTIHQWPATLVQPVGSPLSLECTVEGTSNPNLYWYRQAAGRGLQLLFYSVGIGQISSEVPQNLSASRPQDRQFILSSKKLLLSDSGFYLCAWRGREGGRAFFGQGTRLTVV.